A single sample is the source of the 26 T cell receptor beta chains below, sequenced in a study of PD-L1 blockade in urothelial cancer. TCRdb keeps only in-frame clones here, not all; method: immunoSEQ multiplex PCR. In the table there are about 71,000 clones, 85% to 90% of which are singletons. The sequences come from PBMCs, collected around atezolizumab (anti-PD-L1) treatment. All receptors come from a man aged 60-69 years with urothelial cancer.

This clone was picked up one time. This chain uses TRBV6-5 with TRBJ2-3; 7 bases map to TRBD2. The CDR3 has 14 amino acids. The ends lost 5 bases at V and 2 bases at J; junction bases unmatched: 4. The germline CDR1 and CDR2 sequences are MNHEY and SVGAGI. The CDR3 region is CASSSGADTDTQYF. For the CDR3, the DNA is TGTGCCAGCAGTAGCGGGGCTGACACAGATACGCAGTATTTT.

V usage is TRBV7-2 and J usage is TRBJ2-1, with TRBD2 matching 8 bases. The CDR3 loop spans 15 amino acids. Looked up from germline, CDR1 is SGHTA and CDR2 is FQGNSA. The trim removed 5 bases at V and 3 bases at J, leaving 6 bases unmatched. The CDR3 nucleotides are TGTGCCAGCAGCCAGGGTCTAGCGGGCTACAATGAGCAGTTCTTC. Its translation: CASSQGLAGYNEQFF.

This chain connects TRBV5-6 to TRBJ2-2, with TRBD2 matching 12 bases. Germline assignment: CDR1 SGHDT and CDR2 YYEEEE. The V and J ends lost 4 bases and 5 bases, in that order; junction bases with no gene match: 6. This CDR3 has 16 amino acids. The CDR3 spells CASSLRLAGETGELFF. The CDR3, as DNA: TGTGCCAGCAGCCTAAGACTAGCGGGAGAGACCGGGGAGCTGTTTTTT. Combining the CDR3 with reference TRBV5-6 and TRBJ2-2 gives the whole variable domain DAGVTQSPTHLIKTRGQQVTLRCSPKSGHDTVSWYQQALGQGPQFIFQYYEEEERQRGNFPDRFSGHQFPNYSSELNVNALLLGDSALYLCASSLRLAGETGELFFGEGSRLTVL.

DNA of the CDR3: TGTGCCAGTAGTAGAGCCGGGACTAGCGGGATCTCTGAGCAGTTCTTC. Translation: CASSRAGTSGISEQFF. V usage is TRBV19 and J usage is TRBJ2-1; 13 bases fit TRBD2. The CDR3 sequence is 16 residues long. Germline CDR1 reads LNHDA; CDR2 reads SQIVND (reference sequence). V shed 4 bases and J 9 bases; nucleotides not matched to a gene: 9.

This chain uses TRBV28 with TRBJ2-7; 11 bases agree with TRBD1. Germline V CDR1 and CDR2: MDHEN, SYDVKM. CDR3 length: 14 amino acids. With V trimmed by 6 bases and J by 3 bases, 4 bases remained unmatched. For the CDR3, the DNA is TGTGCCAGCAGAGGGACAGGGGGGGGCTACGAGCAGTACTTC. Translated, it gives CASRGTGGGYEQYF.

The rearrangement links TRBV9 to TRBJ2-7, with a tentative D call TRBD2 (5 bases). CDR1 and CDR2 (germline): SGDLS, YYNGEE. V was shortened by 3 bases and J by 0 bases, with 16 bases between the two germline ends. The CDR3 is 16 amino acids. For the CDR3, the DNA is TGTGCCAGCAGCGCCGGGGTCGGAGCCACCTCCTACGAGCAGTACTTC. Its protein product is CASSAGVGATSYEQYF.

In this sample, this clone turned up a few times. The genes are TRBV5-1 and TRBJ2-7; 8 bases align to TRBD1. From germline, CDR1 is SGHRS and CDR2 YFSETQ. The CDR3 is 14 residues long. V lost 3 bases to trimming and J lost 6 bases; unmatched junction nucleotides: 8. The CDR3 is CASSWTGTPGEQYF. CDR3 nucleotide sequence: TGCGCCAGCAGCTGGACAGGGACCCCGGGCGAGCAGTACTTC. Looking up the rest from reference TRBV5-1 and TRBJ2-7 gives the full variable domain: KAGVTQTPRYLIKTRGQQVTLSCSPISGHRSVSWYQQTPGQGLQFLFEYFSETQRNKGNFPGRFSGRQFSNSRSEMNVSTLELGDSALYLCASSWTGTPGEQYFGPGTRLTVT.

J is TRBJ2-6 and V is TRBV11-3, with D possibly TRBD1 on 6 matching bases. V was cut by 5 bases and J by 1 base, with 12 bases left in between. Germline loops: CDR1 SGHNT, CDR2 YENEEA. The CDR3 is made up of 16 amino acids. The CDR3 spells CASSTGQRSGANVLTF. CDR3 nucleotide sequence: TGTGCCAGCAGCACGGGACAAAGATCTGGGGCCAACGTCCTGACTTTC.

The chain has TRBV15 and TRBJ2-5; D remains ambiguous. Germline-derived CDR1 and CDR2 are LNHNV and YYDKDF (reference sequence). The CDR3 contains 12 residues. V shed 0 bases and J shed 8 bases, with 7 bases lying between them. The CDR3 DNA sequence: TGTGCCACCAGCAGAGATTTAACAACCCAGTACTTC. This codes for CATSRDLTTQYF.

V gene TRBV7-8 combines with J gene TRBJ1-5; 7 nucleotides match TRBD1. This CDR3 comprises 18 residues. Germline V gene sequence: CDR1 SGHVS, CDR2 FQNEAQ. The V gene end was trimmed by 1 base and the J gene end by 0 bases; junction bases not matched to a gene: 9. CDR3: CASSLEGTEQISNQPQHF. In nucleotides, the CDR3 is TGTGCCAGCAGCTTAGAGGGGACAGAGCAGATTAGCAATCAGCCCCAGCATTTT. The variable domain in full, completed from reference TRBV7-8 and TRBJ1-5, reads GAGVSQSPRYKVAKRGQDVALRCDPISGHVSLFWYQQALGQGPEFLTYFQNEAQLDKSGLPSDRFFAERPEGSVSTLKIQRTQQEDSAVYLCASSLEGTEQISNQPQHFGDGTRLSIL.

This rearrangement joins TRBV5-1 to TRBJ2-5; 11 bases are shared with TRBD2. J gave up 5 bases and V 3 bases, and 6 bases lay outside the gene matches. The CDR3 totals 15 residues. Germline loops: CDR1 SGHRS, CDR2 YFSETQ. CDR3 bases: TGCGCCAGCAGCTCCGCAACTAGCGGGAGTGAGACCCAGTACTTC. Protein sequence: CASSSATSGSETQYF.

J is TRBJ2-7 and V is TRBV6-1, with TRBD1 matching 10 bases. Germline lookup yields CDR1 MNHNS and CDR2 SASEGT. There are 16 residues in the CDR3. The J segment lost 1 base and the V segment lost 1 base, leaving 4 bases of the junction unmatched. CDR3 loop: CASSEEDRGGSYEQYF. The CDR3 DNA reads TGTGCCAGCAGTGAAGAGGACAGGGGGGGGTCCTACGAGCAGTACTTC.

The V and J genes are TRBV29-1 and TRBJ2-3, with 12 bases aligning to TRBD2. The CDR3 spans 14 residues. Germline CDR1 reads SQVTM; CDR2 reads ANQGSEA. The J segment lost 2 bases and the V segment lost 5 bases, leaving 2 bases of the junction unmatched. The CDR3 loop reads CSVRLAGATDTQYF. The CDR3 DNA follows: TGCAGCGTTAGACTAGCGGGAGCCACAGATACGCAGTATTTT.

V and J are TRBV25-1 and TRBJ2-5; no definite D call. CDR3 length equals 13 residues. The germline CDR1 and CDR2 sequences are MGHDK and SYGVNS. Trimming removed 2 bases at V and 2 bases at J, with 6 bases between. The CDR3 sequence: CASSERRQETQYF. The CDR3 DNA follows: TGTGCCAGCAGTGAACGTAGACAAGAGACCCAGTACTTC.

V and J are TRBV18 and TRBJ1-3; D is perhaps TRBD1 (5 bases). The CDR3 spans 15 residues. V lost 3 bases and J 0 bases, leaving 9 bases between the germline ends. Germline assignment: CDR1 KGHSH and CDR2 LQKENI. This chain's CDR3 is CASSPGGSSGNTIYF. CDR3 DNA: TGTGCCAGCTCACCGGGGGGTAGCTCTGGAAACACCATATATTTT.

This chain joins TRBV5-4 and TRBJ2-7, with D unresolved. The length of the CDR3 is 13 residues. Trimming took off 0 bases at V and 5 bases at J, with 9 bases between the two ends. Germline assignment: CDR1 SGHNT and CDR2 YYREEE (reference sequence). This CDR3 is CASSLVGEDEQYF. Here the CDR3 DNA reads TGTGCCAGCAGCTTGGTAGGCGAGGACGAGCAGTACTTC.

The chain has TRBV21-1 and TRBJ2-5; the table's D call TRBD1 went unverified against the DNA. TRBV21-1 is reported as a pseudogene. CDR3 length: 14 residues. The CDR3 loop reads CASSDTGVQETQYF. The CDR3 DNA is TGTGCCAGCAGCGACACAGGGGTCCAAGAGACCCAGTACTTC.

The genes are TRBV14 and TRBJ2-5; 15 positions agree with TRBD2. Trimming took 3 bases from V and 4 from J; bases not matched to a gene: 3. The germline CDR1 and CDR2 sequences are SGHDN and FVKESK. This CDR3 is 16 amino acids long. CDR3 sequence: CASSHTGLAGGETQYF. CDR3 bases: TGTGCCAGCAGCCATACGGGACTAGCGGGAGGAGAGACCCAGTACTTC.

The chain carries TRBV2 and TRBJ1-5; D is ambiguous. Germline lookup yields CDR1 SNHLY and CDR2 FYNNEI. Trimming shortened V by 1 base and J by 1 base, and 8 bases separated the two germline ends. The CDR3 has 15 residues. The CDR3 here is CASSEGSESNQPQHF. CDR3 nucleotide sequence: TGTGCCAGCAGTGAAGGTTCGGAGAGCAATCAGCCCCAGCATTTT.

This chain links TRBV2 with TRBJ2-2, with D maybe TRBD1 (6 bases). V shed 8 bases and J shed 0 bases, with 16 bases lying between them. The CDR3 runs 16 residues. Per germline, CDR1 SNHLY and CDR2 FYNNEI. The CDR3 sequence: CASGAPGHPNTGELFF. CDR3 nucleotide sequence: TGTGCCAGCGGGGCACCGGGACACCCGAACACCGGGGAGCTGTTTTTT.

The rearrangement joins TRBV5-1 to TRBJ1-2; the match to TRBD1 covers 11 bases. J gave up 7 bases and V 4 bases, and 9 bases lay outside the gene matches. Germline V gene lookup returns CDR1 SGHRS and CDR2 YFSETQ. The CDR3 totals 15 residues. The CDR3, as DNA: TGCGCCAGCAGCAACGGGACAGGGGGGACTGGTGGCTACACCTTC. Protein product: CASSNGTGGTGGYTF.

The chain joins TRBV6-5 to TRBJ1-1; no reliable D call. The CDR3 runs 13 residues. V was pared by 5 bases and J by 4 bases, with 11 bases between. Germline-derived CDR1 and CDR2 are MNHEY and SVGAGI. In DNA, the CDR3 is TGTGCCAGCAGTACCAGGTACGGCACTGAAGCTTTCTTT. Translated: CASSTRYGTEAFF.

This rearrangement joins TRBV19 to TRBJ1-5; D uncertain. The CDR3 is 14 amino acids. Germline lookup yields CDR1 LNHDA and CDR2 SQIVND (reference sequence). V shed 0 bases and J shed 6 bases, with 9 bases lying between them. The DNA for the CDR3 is TGTGCCAGTAGTATAGATCAGAGGTCTCAGCCCCAGCATTTT. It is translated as CASSIDQRSQPQHF.

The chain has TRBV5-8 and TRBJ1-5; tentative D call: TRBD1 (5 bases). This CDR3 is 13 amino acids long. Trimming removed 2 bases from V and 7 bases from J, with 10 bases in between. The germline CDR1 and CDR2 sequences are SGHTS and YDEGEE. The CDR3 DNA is TGTGCCAGCAGCTTAAGGGGTCGGCAGCCCCAGCATTTT. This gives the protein CASSLRGRQPQHF. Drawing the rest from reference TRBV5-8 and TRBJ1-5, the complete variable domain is EAGVTQSPTHLIKTRGQQATLRCSPISGHTSVYWYQQALGLGLQFLLWYDEGEERNRGNFPPRFSGRQFPNYSSELNVNALELEDSALYLCASSLRGRQPQHFGDGTRLSIL.

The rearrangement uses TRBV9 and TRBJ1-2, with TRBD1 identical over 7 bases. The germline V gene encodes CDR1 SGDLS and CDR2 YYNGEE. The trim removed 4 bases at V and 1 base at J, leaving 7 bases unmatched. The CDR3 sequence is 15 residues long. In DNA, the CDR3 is TGTGCCAGCAGCCCAGGGACAGCCCGTAACTATGGCTACACCTTC. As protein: CASSPGTARNYGYTF.

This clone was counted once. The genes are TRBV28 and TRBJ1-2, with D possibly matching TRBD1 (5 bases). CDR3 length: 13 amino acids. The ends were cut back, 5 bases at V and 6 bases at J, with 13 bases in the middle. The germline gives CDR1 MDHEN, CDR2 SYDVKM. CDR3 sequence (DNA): TGTGCCAGCAGTCAAGCGCAGGGAAATGGCTACACCTTC. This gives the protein CASSQAQGNGYTF.